Listed below are T cell receptor beta chains from one sample, sequenced in a study of blood T cell repertoires in COVID-19. TCRdb's table, derived via immunoSEQ multiplex PCR, lists solely in-frame clones and lacks some. This table holds around 67,000 clones, roughly 86% found once. Sequencing was done on a sample of peripheral blood. The receptors were gathered from a man aged 65-85 years with acute or convalescent COVID-19. The CDR3 runs from the conserved cysteine through the conserved F or W. A D gene is named only where the DNA matches it firmly. Size is omitted from some rows. Given values are once, few, many or a class for expanded clones.

v_call	d_call	clone_size	j_call	cdr3_aa	cdr3_nt
TRBV15	TRBD2	-	TRBJ2-1	CATSKSGTSWAGVEQFF	TGTGCCACCAGCAAATCTGGGACTAGCTGGGCCGGGGTTGAGCAGTTCTTC
TRBV21-1	-	-	TRBJ2-1	CASSTPAGAVISYNEQFF	TGTGCCAGCAGCACACCGGCGGGGGCGGTAATCTCCTACAATGAGCAGTTCTTC
TRBV28	TRBD1	-	TRBJ1-1	CASSLETGGLNTEAFF	TGTGCCAGCAGTTTAGAGACAGGGGGCCTGAACACTGAAGCTTTCTTT
TRBV19	-	-	TRBJ1-5	CASSIGGSAKNQPQHF	TGTGCCAGTAGTATAGGAGGGTCGGCGAAAAATCAGCCCCAGCATTTT
TRBV7-8	-	-	TRBJ1-2	CASSLSRGIGGYTF	TGTGCCAGCAGCTTATCTCGGGGGATTGGTGGCTACACCTTC
TRBV5-6	-	-	TRBJ2-1	CASSLVGGEEQFF	TGTGCCAGCAGCTTGGTTGGCGGGGAGGAGCAGTTCTTC
TRBV28	-	-	TRBJ2-7	CASSVGLIYEQYF	TGTGCCAGCAGTGTTGGGCTTATCTACGAGCAGTACTTC
TRBV18	TRBD1	-	TRBJ1-5	CASSQGAGNQPQHF	TGTGCCAGCTCGCAGGGGGCTGGCAATCAGCCCCAGCATTTT
TRBV5-4	-	-	TRBJ2-7	CASSAGSRDEQYF	TGTGCCAGCAGCGCTGGGTCGAGGGACGAGCAGTACTTC
TRBV10-2	-	few	TRBJ2-1	CASWAQGPYKAQFF	TGCGCCAGCTGGGCACAGGGACCCTACAAAGCGCAGTTCTTC
TRBV5-4	TRBD2	many	TRBJ2-5	CASSLGAGGAETQYF	TGTGCCAGCAGCTTGGGGGCCGGGGGGGCGGAGACCCAGTACTTC
TRBV5-1	-	once	TRBJ1-5	CASSLAAGGQAPQHF	TGCGCCAGCAGCTTGGCCGCGGGAGGCCAAGCGCCCCAGCATTTT
TRBV7-8	-	-	TRBJ2-7	CASSLVWGDGSYEQYF	TGTGCCAGCAGCTTAGTTTGGGGGGATGGGTCCTACGAGCAGTACTTC
TRBV7-8	TRBD2	-	TRBJ2-1	CASSGLAGNNEQFF	TGTGCCAGTTCTGGACTAGCGGGGAACAATGAGCAGTTCTTC
TRBV27	-	-	TRBJ2-2	CASSLGHANTGELFF	TGTGCCAGCAGCCTTGGACACGCGAACACCGGGGAGCTGTTTTTT